This T cell receptor beta chain was identified in a study of OX40 agonist ivuxolimab in advanced cancers. This table comes from immunoSEQ multiplex PCR, and its TCRdb copy is limited to in-frame clones, with some not included. The sample records tens of thousands of clones, approximately 90% being singletons. The receptor's source is an adult with an advanced solid tumor such as melanoma, head and neck, liver or kidney cancer. Material: CD4+ or CD8+ T cells sorted from blood, obtained in a trial of the OX40 agonist ivuxolimab.

CDR3 protein: CASSLGGPLNTEAFF. The CDR3 nucleotides read TGTGCCAGCAGCTTGGGAGGGCCCTTGAACACTGAAGCTTTCTTT. The genes are TRBV5-8 and TRBJ1-1; D gene unclear. CDR1 SGHTS and CDR2 YDEGEE come from the germline V gene. Trimming shortened V by 0 bases and J by 0 bases, and 9 bases separated the two germline ends. The length of the CDR3 is 15 residues.